These 21 T cell receptor beta chains were sequenced from one sample in a study of shared clonotypes between healthy human individuals. Method: immunoSEQ multiplex PCR; TCRdb's copy keeps in-frame clones and lacks some. This sample has more than 2,000,000 clones, with over 85% found just once. Sequencing was done on a sample of naive CD4+ T cells sorted from blood. The subset here: CD45RA+ positively selected. These receptors were obtained from a man younger than 35 in good health.

The chain carries TRBV27 and TRBJ2-3; D gene unclear. In germline, CDR1 is MNHEY, CDR2 SMNVEV (reference sequence). The CDR3 contains 14 residues. Trimming removed 1 base at V and 0 bases at J, with 5 bases between. CDR3 DNA: TGTGCCAGCAGTTTATTACAGAGCACAGATACGCAGTATTTT. It codes for CASSLLQSTDTQYF.

CDR3 sequence: CASSLSGLWTYEQYF. Here the CDR3 DNA reads TGTGCCAGCAGTTTATCAGGGTTGTGGACCTACGAGCAGTACTTC. The chain recombines TRBV27 with TRBJ2-7; no firm D call. Germline V CDR1 and CDR2: MNHEY, SMNVEV (reference sequence). This CDR3 has 15 amino acids. V gave up 0 bases and J gave up 2 bases, with 11 bases separating them.

This clone was recorded only once. The gene calls are TRBV2 and TRBJ2-2, with D maybe TRBD1 (5 bases). Germline V gene lookup returns CDR1 SNHLY and CDR2 FYNNEI. The CDR3 length is 14 residues. Trimming cost V 7 bases and J 0 bases, with 9 bases left between them. This CDR3 is CASKSTANTGELFF. CDR3 nucleotides: TGTGCCAGCAAATCGACAGCGAACACCGGGGAGCTGTTTTTT.

The chain has TRBV5-1 and TRBJ2-7; TRBD2 aligns across 8 bases. The germline V gene has CDR1 SGHRS and CDR2 YFSETQ. CDR3 length equals 13 residues. The ends lost 4 bases at V and 5 bases at J; junction bases unmatched: 5. The CDR3 loop is CASSPGGGDEQYF. The CDR3 region has the DNA TGCGCCAGCAGCCCGGGGGGGGGCGACGAGCAGTACTTC.

This clone was detected a few times. The rearrangement uses TRBV19 and TRBJ1-6, with 7 bases aligning to TRBD1. Germline loops: CDR1 LNHDA, CDR2 SQIVND (reference sequence). Trimming took 8 bases from V and 7 from J; bases not matched to a gene: 8. This CDR3 region has 14 residues. In DNA form, the CDR3 reads TGTGCCAGTTGCCCGACAGGGCACAATTCACCCCTCCACTTT. It translates to CASCPTGHNSPLHF.

J is TRBJ1-1 and V is TRBV7-8; no clear D gene. V was trimmed by 5 bases and J by 5 bases, leaving 9 bases between them. Germline loops: CDR1 SGHVS, CDR2 FQNEAQ. The CDR3 extends over 12 amino acids. The CDR3 reads CASSRPGTEAFF. In DNA, the CDR3 is TGTGCCAGCAGCCGCCCGGGGACTGAAGCTTTCTTT.

This clone showed up just once. Other DNA sequences of this sample code for an identical CDR3. The chain employs TRBV7-2 and TRBJ2-7; D is possibly TRBD2 (6 bases). The germline V gene has CDR1 SGHTA and CDR2 FQGNSA. V was shortened by 0 bases and J by 6 bases, with 9 bases between the two germline ends. The CDR3 runs to 13 residues. This CDR3 reads CASSLATSGEQYF. CDR3 nucleotides: TGTGCCAGCAGCTTAGCGACTAGTGGCGAGCAGTACTTC. Looking up the rest from reference TRBV7-2 and TRBJ2-7 gives the full variable domain: GAGVSQSPSNKVTEKGKDVELRCDPISGHTALYWYRQSLGQGLEFLIYFQGNSAPDKSGLPSDRFSAERTGGSVSTLTIQRTQQEDSAVYLCASSLATSGEQYFGPGTRLTVT.

The V call is TRBV19, the J call TRBJ1-2; D possibly corresponds to TRBD1 (5 bases). Looked up from germline, CDR1 is LNHDA and CDR2 is SQIVND (reference sequence). The CDR3 loop spans 16 amino acids. V lost 7 bases and J 4 bases, leaving 22 bases between the germline ends. The CDR3 loop reads CASTKLDPGTVYGYTF. The CDR3 nucleotides are TGTGCCAGTACCAAATTAGACCCCGGGACGGTCTATGGCTACACCTTC.

This clone was detected only once. The chain is built from TRBV7-9 and TRBJ2-1; D might be TRBD1 or TRBD2, each matching 5 bases. Germline CDR1 SEHNR, CDR2 FQNEAQ (reference sequence). The germline V and J ends were trimmed by 3 bases and 10 bases, with 19 bases remaining between them. CDR3 size: 15 residues. The CDR3 DNA reads as TGTGCCAGCAGCTTTTACGCTCCAGGGACGGAGGAGCAGTTCTTC. It encodes CASSFYAPGTEEQFF.

V and J are TRBV5-6 and TRBJ2-3; D remains ambiguous. V lost 4 bases to trimming and J lost 5 bases, with 11 bases between them. Germline CDR1 SGHDT, CDR2 YYEEEE. The CDR3 is 13 residues long. This CDR3 is CASSVIVVDTQYF. The DNA of the CDR3 is TGTGCCAGCAGCGTAATTGTGGTAGATACGCAGTATTTT.

This clone was seen once. The genes are TRBV30 and TRBJ1-6; 10 bases are a match to TRBD1. Germline CDR1 and CDR2: GTSNPN and SVGIG (reference sequence). The CDR3 is 18 residues long. Trimming took 0 bases from V and 7 from J; bases not matched to a gene: 12. DNA for the CDR3: TGTGCCTGGAGTGTTTCCGAGGTTCGGGACAGGGGAAATTCACCCCTCCACTTT. It translates to CAWSVSEVRDRGNSPLHF.

This chain uses TRBV7-6 with TRBJ1-1; D not resolved. The CDR3 runs 13 residues. CDR1 is SGHVS and CDR2 is FNYEAQ in the germline V gene. Trimming left V 0 bases short and J 9 bases short, with 11 bases between. CDR3 bases: TGTGCCAGCAGCTTAGCCCCGGGCGGAAAAGCTTTCTTT. Encoded protein: CASSLAPGGKAFF. Supplemented by reference TRBV7-6 and TRBJ1-1, the full variable domain reads GAGVSQSPRYKVTKRGQDVALRCDPISGHVSLYWYRQALGQGPEFLTYFNYEAQQDKSGLPNDRFSAERPEGSISTLTIQRTEQRDSAMYRCASSLAPGGKAFFGQGTRLTVV.

The chain joins TRBV5-1 to TRBJ2-4; D may be TRBD1 (5 bases). This CDR3 comprises 16 residues. The ends were cut back, 4 bases at V and 0 bases at J, with 14 bases in the middle. The germline gives CDR1 SGHRS, CDR2 YFSETQ. In nucleotides, the CDR3 is TGCGCCAGCAGCCCGACCCAGGGCGGAGCCAAAAACATTCAGTACTTC. It codes for CASSPTQGGAKNIQYF.

The chain is built from TRBV6-5 and TRBJ2-7; 11 bases line up with TRBD1. Germline V gene lookup returns CDR1 MNHEY and CDR2 SVGAGI. The CDR3 sequence is 14 residues long. V gave up 2 bases and J gave up 7 bases; unmatched junction bases: 4. The CDR3 DNA reads as TGTGCCAGCAGTTACCCCGGGACAGGGGGGGAGCAGTACTTC. Translated: CASSYPGTGGEQYF.

The table lists this clone with a count of one. The chain joins TRBV11-3 to TRBJ2-5, with 7 bases identical to TRBD2. J gave up 5 bases and V 5 bases, and 5 bases lay outside the gene matches. Germline loops: CDR1 SGHNT, CDR2 YENEEA. This CDR3 has 13 amino acids. The CDR3 sequence is CASSPRTSETQYF. CDR3 nucleotide sequence: TGTGCCAGCAGCCCCCGGACTAGTGAGACCCAGTACTTC.

As DNA, the CDR3 is TGCGCCAGCAGCTTGCCTCGTAGCGAGACCCAGTACTTC. Encoded protein: CASSLPRSETQYF. The genes are TRBV5-1 and TRBJ2-5; no clear D. The V gene's germline CDR1 is SGHRS and CDR2 YFSETQ. This CDR3 comprises 13 residues. Trimming cost V 1 base and J 5 bases, with 9 bases left between them.

The chain carries TRBV6-5 and TRBJ1-1; the D is unclear. Trimming shortened V by 3 bases and J by 7 bases, and 15 bases separated the two germline ends. This CDR3 is 14 amino acids long. Germline V gene sequence: CDR1 MNHEY, CDR2 SVGAGI. Written as DNA, the CDR3 is TGTGCCAGCAGTTATGGAACGGGAATTGGTGAAGCTTTCTTT. Translated, it gives CASSYGTGIGEAFF.

The CDR3: CASRDTSGGADEQFF. CDR3 bases: TGTGCCAGCAGGGATACTAGCGGGGGGGCAGATGAGCAGTTCTTC. The rearrangement uses TRBV6-4 and TRBJ2-1; 13 nucleotides agree with TRBD2. V lost 6 bases to trimming and J lost 8 bases; unmatched junction nucleotides: 7. The CDR3 spans 15 residues. CDR1 MRHNA and CDR2 SNTAGT come from the germline V gene.

Regarding this clone: This sample includes further DNA sequences coding for the same CDR3. V usage is TRBV5-1 and J usage is TRBJ2-7; D may be TRBD1 (5 bases). Germline CDR1 SGHRS, CDR2 YFSETQ. CDR3 length: 14 amino acids. The V and J ends lost 0 bases and 2 bases respectively, with 9 bases between them. The CDR3 sequence: CASSLGQQTYEQYF. CDR3 bases: TGCGCCAGCAGCTTGGGACAGCAGACCTACGAGCAGTACTTC.

The CDR3 is CATSKQEGYRGLFGPQHF. CDR3 coding DNA: TGTGCCACCAGCAAACAGGAAGGGTACAGGGGCCTTTTTGGGCCCCAGCATTTT. The chain uses TRBV19 and TRBJ1-5; TRBD1 matches at 7 bases. This CDR3 has 18 residues. Trimming at V came to 10 bases and at J to 9 bases, leaving 27 bases not matched to a gene. Germline lookup yields CDR1 LNHDA and CDR2 SQIVND (reference sequence).

J is TRBJ2-1 and V is TRBV5-1, with D unresolved. The V end lost 4 bases, the J end lost 0 bases, and 14 bases lay between the germline ends. The CDR3 sequence is 16 residues long. The germline CDR1 and CDR2 sequences are SGHRS and YFSETQ. The CDR3 loop is CASSPSHYSSYNEQFF. In nucleotides, the CDR3 is TGCGCCAGCAGCCCCTCCCACTACAGCTCCTACAATGAGCAGTTCTTC. Using reference TRBV5-1 and TRBJ2-1 for the parts outside the CDR3, the full variable domain is KAGVTQTPRYLIKTRGQQVTLSCSPISGHRSVSWYQQTPGQGLQFLFEYFSETQRNKGNFPGRFSGRQFSNSRSEMNVSTLELGDSALYLCASSPSHYSSYNEQFFGPGTRLTVL.